This TCR beta chain was profiled in a study of blood T cell repertoires in COVID-19. In the study overall: T cells, B-cell-depleted T cells, or PBMCs provided the cDNA or gDNA that served as material.

V lost 4 bases to trimming and J lost 1 base; unmatched junction nucleotides: 9. The CDR3 runs 17 residues. From germline, CDR1 is SGHRS and CDR2 YFSETQ. Original data processing: The authors estimated nucleated cell counts from reference gene primer amplification. Here immunoSEQ multiplex PCR was the method, and the copy in TCRdb shows in-frame clones only, minus some. That table is the source of V, J and clone size, and D and trimming were worked out from the DNA. This sample has 120,000 to 150,000 clones; 75% to 90% occur once, and the top ten carry 4.8%. The gene calls are TRBV5-1 and TRBJ2-5, with 11 bases that match TRBD2. Source material: peripheral blood. This receptor was obtained from a human donor in a cohort sampled during active COVID-19. CDR3 nucleotides: TGCGCCAGCAGCAACGGCGCGCTAGCGGGGGGCCAAGAGACCCAGTACTTC. Its translation: CASSNGALAGGQETQYF.